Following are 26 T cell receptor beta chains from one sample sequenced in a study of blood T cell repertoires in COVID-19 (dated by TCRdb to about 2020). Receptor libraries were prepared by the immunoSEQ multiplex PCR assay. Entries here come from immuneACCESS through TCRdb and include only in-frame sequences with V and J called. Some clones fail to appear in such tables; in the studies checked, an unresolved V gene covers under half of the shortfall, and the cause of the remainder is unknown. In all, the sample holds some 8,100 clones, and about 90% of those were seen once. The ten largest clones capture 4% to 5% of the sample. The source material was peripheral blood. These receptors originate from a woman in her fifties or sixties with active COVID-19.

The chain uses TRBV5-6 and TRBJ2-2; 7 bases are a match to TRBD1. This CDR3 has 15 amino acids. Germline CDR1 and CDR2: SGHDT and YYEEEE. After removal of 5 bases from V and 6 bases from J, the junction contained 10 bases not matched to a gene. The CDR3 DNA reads TGTGCCAGCAGACCTAACAGGGGTATGGCCGGGGAGCTGTTTTTT. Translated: CASRPNRGMAGELFF.

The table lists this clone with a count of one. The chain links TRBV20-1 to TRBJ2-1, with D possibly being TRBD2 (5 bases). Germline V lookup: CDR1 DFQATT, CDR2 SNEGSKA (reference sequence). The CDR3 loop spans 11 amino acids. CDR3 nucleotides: TGCAGCGGGGAGAGATTCAATGAGCAGTTCTTC. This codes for CSGERFNEQFF.

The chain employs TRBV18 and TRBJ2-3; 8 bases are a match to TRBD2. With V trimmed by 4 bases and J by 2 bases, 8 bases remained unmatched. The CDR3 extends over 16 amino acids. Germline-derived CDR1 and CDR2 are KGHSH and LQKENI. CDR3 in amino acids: CASSRVAAGDTDTQYF. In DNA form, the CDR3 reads TGTGCCAGCTCACGGGTTGCAGCGGGAGACACAGATACGCAGTATTTT.

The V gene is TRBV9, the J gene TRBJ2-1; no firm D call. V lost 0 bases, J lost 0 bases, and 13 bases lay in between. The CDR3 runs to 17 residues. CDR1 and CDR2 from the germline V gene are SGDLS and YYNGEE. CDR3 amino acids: CASSVVAQMSSYNEQFF. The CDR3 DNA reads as TGTGCCAGCAGCGTAGTGGCACAGATGAGCTCCTACAATGAGCAGTTCTTC. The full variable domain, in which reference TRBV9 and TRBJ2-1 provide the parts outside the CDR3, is DSGVTQTPKHLITATGQRVTLRCSPRSGDLSVYWYQQSLDQGLQFLIQYYNGEERAKGNILERFSAQQFPDLHSELNLSSLELGDSALYFCASSVVAQMSSYNEQFFGPGTRLTVL.

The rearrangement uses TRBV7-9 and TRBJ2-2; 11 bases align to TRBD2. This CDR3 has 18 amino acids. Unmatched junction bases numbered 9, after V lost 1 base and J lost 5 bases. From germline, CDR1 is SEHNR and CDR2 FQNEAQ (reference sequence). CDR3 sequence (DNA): TGTGCCAGCAGCTTAGTTCGCCCGGCTAGCGGGAGGACCGGGGAGCTGTTTTTT. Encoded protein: CASSLVRPASGRTGELFF.

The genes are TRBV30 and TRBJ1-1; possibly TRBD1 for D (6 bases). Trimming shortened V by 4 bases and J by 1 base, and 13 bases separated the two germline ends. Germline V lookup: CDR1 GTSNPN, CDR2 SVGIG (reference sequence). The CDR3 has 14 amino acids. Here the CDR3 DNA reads TGTGCCTGGAATTTCGGCAGGGGGAACACTGAAGCTTTCTTT. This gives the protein CAWNFGRGNTEAFF.

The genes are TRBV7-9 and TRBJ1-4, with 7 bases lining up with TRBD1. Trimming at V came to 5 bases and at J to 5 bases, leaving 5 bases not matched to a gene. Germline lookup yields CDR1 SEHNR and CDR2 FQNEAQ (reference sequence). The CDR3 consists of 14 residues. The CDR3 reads CASSRTGRNEKLFF. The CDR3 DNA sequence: TGTGCCAGCAGCAGGACAGGTAGAAATGAAAAACTGTTTTTT.

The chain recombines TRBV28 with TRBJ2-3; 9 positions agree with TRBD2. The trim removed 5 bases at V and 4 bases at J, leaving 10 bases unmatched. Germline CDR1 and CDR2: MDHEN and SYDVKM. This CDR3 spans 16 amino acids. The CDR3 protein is CASSPGSSGIPDTQYF. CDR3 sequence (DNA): TGTGCCAGCAGTCCTGGGTCTAGCGGGATCCCAGATACGCAGTATTTT. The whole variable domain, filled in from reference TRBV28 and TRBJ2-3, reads DVKVTQSSRYLVKRTGEKVFLECVQDMDHENMFWYRQDPGLGLRLIYFSYDVKMKEKGDIPEGYSVSREKKERFSLILESASTNQTSMYLCASSPGSSGIPDTQYFGPGTRLTVL.

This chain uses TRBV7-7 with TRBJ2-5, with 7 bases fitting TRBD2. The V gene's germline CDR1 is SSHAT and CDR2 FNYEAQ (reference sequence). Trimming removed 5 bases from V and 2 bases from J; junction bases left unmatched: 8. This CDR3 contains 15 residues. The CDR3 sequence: CASSLSGTAQETQYF. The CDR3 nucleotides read TGTGCCAGCAGCCTGAGCGGGACGGCGCAAGAGACCCAGTACTTC.

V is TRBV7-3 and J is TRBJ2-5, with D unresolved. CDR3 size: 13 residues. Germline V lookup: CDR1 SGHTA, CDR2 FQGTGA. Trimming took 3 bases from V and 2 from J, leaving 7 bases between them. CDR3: CASSFGNQETQYF. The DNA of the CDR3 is TGTGCCAGCAGCTTTGGCAATCAAGAGACCCAGTACTTC.

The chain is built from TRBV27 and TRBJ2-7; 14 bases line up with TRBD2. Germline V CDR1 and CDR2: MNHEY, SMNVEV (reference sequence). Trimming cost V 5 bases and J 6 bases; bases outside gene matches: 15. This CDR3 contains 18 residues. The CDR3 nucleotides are TGTGCCAGCAGTCTATTACTCCTGACTAGCGGGAGGGCCGGCGAGCAGTACTTC. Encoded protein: CASSLLLLTSGRAGEQYF.

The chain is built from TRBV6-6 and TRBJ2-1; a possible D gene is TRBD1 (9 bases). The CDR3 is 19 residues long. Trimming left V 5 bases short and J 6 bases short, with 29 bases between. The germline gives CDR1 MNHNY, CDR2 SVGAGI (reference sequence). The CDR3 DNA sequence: TGTGCCAGCAGTCCGGGACAGGGTTTTACTAGCGGCCCTGCCAATGAGCAGTTCTTC. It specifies CASSPGQGFTSGPANEQFF.

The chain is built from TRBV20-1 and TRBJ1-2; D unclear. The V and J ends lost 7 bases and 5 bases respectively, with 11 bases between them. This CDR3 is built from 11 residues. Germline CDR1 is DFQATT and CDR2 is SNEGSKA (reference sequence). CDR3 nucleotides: TGCAGTGGTTCCGCGGATTATGGCTACACCTTC. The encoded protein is CSGSADYGYTF.

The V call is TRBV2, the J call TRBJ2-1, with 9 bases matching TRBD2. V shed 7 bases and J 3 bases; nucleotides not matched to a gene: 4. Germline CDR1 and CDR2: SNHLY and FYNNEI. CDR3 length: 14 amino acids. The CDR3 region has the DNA TGTGCCAGCACCGCGGGAGGGTTCTACAATGAGCAGTTCTTC. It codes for CASTAGGFYNEQFF.

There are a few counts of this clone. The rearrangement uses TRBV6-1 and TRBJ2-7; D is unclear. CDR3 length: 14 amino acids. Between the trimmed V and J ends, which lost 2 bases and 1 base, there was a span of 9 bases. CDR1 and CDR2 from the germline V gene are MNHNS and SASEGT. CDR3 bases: TGTGCCAGCAGTGAATTCGGGTGGTCCTACGAGCAGTACTTC. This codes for CASSEFGWSYEQYF.

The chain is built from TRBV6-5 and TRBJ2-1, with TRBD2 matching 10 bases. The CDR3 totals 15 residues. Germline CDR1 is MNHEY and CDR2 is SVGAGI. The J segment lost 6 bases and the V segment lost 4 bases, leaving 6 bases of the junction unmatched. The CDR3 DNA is TGTGCCAGCAGTTCCCTGAGCGGGAGGGCCAATGAGCAGTTCTTC. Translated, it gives CASSSLSGRANEQFF.

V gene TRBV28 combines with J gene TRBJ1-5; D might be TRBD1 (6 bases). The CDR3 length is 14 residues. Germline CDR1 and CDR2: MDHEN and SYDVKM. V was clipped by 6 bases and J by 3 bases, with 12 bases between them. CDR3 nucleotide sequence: TGTGCCAGCAGGGGAGGGGGGACCAATCAGCCCCAGCATTTT. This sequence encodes CASRGGGTNQPQHF.

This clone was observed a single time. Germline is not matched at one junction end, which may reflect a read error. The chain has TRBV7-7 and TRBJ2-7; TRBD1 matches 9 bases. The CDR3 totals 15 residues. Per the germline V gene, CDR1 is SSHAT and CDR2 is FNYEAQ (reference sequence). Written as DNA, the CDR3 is TGTGCTAGCAGCTCCGTCCGGGACAGGGAGTACGAGCAGTACTTC. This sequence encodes CASSSVRDREYEQYF.

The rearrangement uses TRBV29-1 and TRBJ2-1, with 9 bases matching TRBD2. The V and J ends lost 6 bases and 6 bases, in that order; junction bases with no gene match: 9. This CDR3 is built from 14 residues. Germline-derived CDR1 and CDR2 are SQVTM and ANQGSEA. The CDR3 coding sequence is TGCAGCGTCTCGCGGGCGGGAGGGCCCAATGAGCAGTTCTTC. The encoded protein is CSVSRAGGPNEQFF.

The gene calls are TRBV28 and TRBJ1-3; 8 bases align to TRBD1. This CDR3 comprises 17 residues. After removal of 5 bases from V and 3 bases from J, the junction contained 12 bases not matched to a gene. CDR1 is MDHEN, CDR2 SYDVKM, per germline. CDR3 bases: TGTGCCAGCAGTAGAACCGGACAGGGAGATCATGGAAACACCATATATTTT. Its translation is CASSRTGQGDHGNTIYF.

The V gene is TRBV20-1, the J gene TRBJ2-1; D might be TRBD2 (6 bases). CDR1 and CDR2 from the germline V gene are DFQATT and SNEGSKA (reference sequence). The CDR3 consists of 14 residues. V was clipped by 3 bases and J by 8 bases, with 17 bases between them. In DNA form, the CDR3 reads TGCAGTGCTAGTTGGGACTTAGGGGTCGATGAGCAGTTCTTC. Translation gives CSASWDLGVDEQFF.

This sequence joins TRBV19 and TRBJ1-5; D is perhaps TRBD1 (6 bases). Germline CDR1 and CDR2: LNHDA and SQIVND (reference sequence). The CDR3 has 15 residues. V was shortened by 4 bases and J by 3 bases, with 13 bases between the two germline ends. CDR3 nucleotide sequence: TGTGCCAGTAGTACTTTAGGGGGGGTCAATCAGCCCCAGCATTTT. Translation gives CASSTLGGVNQPQHF.

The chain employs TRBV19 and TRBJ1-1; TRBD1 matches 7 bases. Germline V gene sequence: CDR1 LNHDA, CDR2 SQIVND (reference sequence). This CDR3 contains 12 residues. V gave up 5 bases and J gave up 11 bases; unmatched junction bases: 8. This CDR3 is CASSYGTVMAFF. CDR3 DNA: TGTGCCAGTAGTTACGGGACAGTGATGGCTTTCTTT.

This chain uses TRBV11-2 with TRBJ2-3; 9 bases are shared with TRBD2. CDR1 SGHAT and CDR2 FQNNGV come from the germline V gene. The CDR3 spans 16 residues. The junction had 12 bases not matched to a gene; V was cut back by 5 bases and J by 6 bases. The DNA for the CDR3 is TGTGCCAGCAGCCCGGGTGGCGGGAGGGCCGGGGATACGCAGTATTTT. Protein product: CASSPGGGRAGDTQYF.

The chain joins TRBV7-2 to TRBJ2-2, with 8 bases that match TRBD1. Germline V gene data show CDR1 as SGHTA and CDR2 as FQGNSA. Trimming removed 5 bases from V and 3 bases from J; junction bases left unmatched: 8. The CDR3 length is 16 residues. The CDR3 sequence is CASSPAGQGYTGELFF. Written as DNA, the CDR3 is TGTGCCAGCAGCCCCGCAGGACAGGGATACACCGGGGAGCTGTTTTTT.

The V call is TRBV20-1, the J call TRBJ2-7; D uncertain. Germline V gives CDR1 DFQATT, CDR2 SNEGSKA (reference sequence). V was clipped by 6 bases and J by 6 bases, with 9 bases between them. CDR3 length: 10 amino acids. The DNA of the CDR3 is TGCAGTGCCGCTAAGCGCGAGCAGTACTTC. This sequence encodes CSAAKREQYF.